The source of this T cell receptor (beta chain) is a study of cytomegalovirus exposure and HLA in healthy donors (dated by TCRdb to about 2017). Study-level background: An earlier analysis of some 600 of the donors reported 276 Gb of sequence data and some 110 million unique TCR beta sequences obtained from about 180 million T cells. All discovery cohort repertoires had been generated on a single sequencing platform. On average, over 200,000 unique TCR beta nucleotide sequences were sequenced per donor among a few hundred genotyped donors of the cohort, with 15% to 20% of those sequences being non-productive. Rather than using new phenotypic data, the later analysis identified candidate immune exposures from TCR beta sequences and from how often those sequences occurred across donors. In a later genetic analysis, genome-wide SNP genotypes for about 55% of the roughly 670 donors were used, and that subset was treated as a discovery cohort. Because of strong linkage in the cohort, four or five DR-DQ haplotypes were treated as single units for association and clustering. Besides the first cohort of hundreds of subjects, a separate validation cohort made up of some 110 different subjects was used. The study aimed to test whether cataloging public T cell receptors could reveal signatures of past pathogen exposure. Using immunosequencing, the study profiled T cell repertoires from 550 to 750 subjects and related those repertoires to cytomegalovirus serostatus. Typing coverage varied by locus: about 620-630 donors for A, B, C, DRB1 and DQB1; more than 500 for DQA1; approximately 610 for DPA1; 400 to 480 for DPB1. In an earlier analysis of several hundred of the donors, high-throughput TCR beta sequencing was used to judge whether each TCR beta V gene segment behaved as functional or pseudogenic. HLA typing covered class I and class II loci at four-digit resolution. Approximately 300 gigabases of sequencing data and tens of millions of unique TCR sequences were included in an early release covering 550 to 800 HLA-typed donors. Alongside the repertoire data, information on donor age, sex, ethnicity and CMV serostatus was compiled. To study patterns of TCR occurrence, a later analysis re-analyzed previously published TCR beta repertoires from 600 to 750 donors and added high-resolution HLA genotyping. High-throughput TCR immunosequencing, statistical association of individual TCRs with disease status, and machine learning were combined to predict cytomegalovirus infection status. Of the roughly 390 genotyped donors, 65% to 90% were placed in the genetic ancestry cluster associated with self-reported Caucasian donors. The investigation overall reported the following: According to a later genetic analysis, donors in an Asian-associated ancestry cluster had fewer N-insertions in productive TCRs than the roughly 700-donor mean. Cytomegalovirus status was reported to be diagnosed by the classifier with high specificity and sensitivity in both the original and validation cohorts. A later analysis found that most CMV-associated TCR beta chains appeared HLA-restricted, with HLA associations seemingly driven largely by CMV exposure. HLA typing was unavailable for some donors at each locus, so association tests used only the typed subset. Three of the identified cytomegalovirus-associated TCR beta chains were confirmed in vitro to be specific for cytomegalovirus antigens. A total of about 180 TCR beta chains were listed by the study as associated with cytomegalovirus. Because the 87-base-pair reads could not distinguish some IMGT-functional V segments, including TRBV6-2 and TRBV6-3, those segments were excluded. According to a later analysis, parvovirus B19, influenza, CMV and Epstein-Barr virus appeared linked to several top co-occurrence clusters. The authors suggested that the approach could potentially be generalized to other disease states and immunological phenotypes. Seventeen rarely observed V segments, including chromosome 9 orphons, were excluded from the earlier analysis of approximately 500 of the donors because counts were too low. In a later analysis, HLA-associated TCR beta chains showed more clonal expansion and lower generation probabilities than non-associated chains that were equally common. According to a later analysis, TCR association rates differed among HLA loci, with DRB1 alleles showing the most associated TCRs and HLA-C alleles showing the fewest. The only immune exposure information available for the cohort was CMV serostatus. Most TCR sequences were seen in very few donors, while some public TCRs were found in many individuals. The presence/absence analyses assumed that sequencing depth was roughly uniform across donors, and that assumption may not be true. Linkage disequilibrium might explain the correlated functional status among segregating V segments, but an unknown experimental factor could not be ruled out. In an earlier analysis of fewer than 750 of the donors, most TCR beta V segments were observed in productive rearrangements about 87% or about 30% of the time, broadly matching IMGT annotations. In a later analysis, 15,000 to 20,000 TCR beta sequences were associated with specific HLA alleles at a false discovery rate of 0.05. A group of highly shared sequence variants was considered likely to be a technical artifact of the sequencing pipeline. A further reported finding was that TCR beta sequences accurately predicted the HLA-A and HLA-B alleles for most subjects in the first cohort. A later genetic analysis associated a missense DCLRE1C variant with V-gene and J-gene trimming of TCR beta chains, and an independent cohort replicated the association. In this cohort, only TCR beta chains were sequenced, and detectable features were limited by the absence of alpha or paired-chain data. Assigning TCR associations to individual alleles was difficult when HLA alleles, especially DR and DQ, strongly co-occurred.

From the cysteine through the phenylalanine, the CDR3 covers 15 amino acids. CDR3 DNA is the only sequence kept; it has 45 bases, read in frame from the first base. From V the trimming removes 0 bases and from J it removes 4 bases, while the gene matches leave 2 bases of the junction unaccounted for. According to the germline V gene, CDR1 reads MRHNA and CDR2 reads SNTAGT. A note on this clone: Its antigen remains unidentified. The record has no base qualities; no much larger clone is one base away.

In total, approximately 610 healthy bone marrow donors made up the cohort. All cohort members were sampled while nominally healthy, although unrecorded immune exposures were likely present. CMV serostatus was recorded as positive for 289 and negative for about 50% of the 666 cohort members, whereas no CMV serostatus was recorded for the donor in question. A peripheral blood sample was provided by each donor, and peripheral blood mononuclear cells were used for TCR beta sequencing. Genomic DNA extraction from the blood cell samples was performed with the Qiagen DNeasy Blood Extraction Kit. Preparation of the library involved the immunoSEQ multiplex PCR assay. The multiplex PCR relied on a mix of 60 forward primers for TCR Vbeta segments and 13 reverse primers for TCR Jbeta segments. The CDR3 region of rearranged TCR beta genes was amplified from genomic DNA with a multiplex PCR assay. Amplified TCR beta libraries were sequenced as 87-base-pair reads on the Illumina HiSeq System. Processing in the source paper ran as follows. A later analysis counted 65 million to 90 million unique TCR beta chains across the 666 repertoires, and roughly 10 million of these chains were shared by at least two donors. To remove PCR and sequencing errors, raw reads were error-corrected and collapsed into unique sequences using a nearest-neighbor algorithm that merged closely related sequences. V, D and J gene segments were assigned by aligning CDR3 sequences to IMGT reference sequences. For a sequence to be retained, a match of at least six nucleotides to both a V gene segment and a J gene segment was required. Rearrangements were classified as productive when the CDR3 lacked stop codons and remained in frame with V and J, and all other rearrangements were classified as non-productive. CDR3 was defined according to IMGT convention as the region running from the second conserved V-encoded cysteine to the conserved J-encoded phenylalanine. Sequences without an unambiguous match to a single V gene segment were excluded from the earlier analysis of 500 to 700 of the donors. An earlier analysis of 587 of the donors called V segments functional above 56.7% productive rearrangements and segregating when the between-donor standard deviation exceeded 5%. A statistical classification framework was built to diagnose cytomegalovirus status from the catalog of TCR beta chain sequences. In a later analysis, TCR nucleotide sequences were compared against IMGT/GENE-DB human TR gene sequences so that V and J genes could be assigned. In a later analysis, CDR3 sequences and most-parsimonious VDJ recombination scenarios were assigned using the TCRdist pipeline. In a later analysis, every TCR beta chain was defined by the combination of its CDR3 amino acid sequence and its V-gene family, and reads without a unique V-gene family were dropped. In a later analysis, several hundred highly shared, low-generation-probability nucleotide sequences were removed to address suspected cross-contamination and a sequencing artifact. In a later analysis, a clonal expansion index was calculated for each public chain from normalized within-repertoire ranks of inferred template counts. A later analysis computed generation probabilities with a VDJ recombination model fitted to out-of-frame rearrangements, and checked the results against IGoR. A later analysis scored TCR-TCR, TCR-HLA and TCR-CMV co-occurrence with hypergeometric tests, applying a repertoire-size bias correction to TCR pairs. To estimate false discovery rates, a later analysis permuted the HLA or CMV assignments 20 times. In a later analysis, co-occurring TCRs were grouped with DBSCAN, and TCRdist sequence similarity was added when clustering was performed within HLA-allele-positive subsets. Co-occurrence clustering excluded repertoires with fewer than 30,000 or more than 120,000 public chains, plus five with anomalous nucleotide sharing. TCRdb took this table from immuneACCESS and kept in-frame rearrangements with V and J called. Such tables lack part of the clones; where checked against another copy, unresolved V genes explain under half of the gap, and the rest is unexplained. That table gives V, J and clone size, and the DNA gave D and trimming. The sample yields 100,000 to 150,000 clones; around 70% were counted once. The ten largest clones represent roughly 2.7% of the sample.

Sequencing was performed on PBMCs. This receptor was taken from a human donor in good health. Recombination connected TRBV6-4 to TRBJ2-3; the junction holds 9 bases that match TRBD2. In nucleotide form, the sequence is TGTGCCAGCAGTGACTCGGCGGGAGGGCCAGATACGCAGTATTTT. It codes for CASSDSAGGPDTQYF.